In its sample, the clone carrying this T cell receptor (beta chain) was seen a few times. No antigen is known for it. TCRdb independently ran MiXCR on the RT-PCR reads; one entry per CDR3 protein. This repertoire shows 500,000 or so distinct CDR3 sequences, 15% to 20% found once; its top ten account for over 2.5%. This entry comes from a study of response to subunit inactivated influenza vaccine. General study results and limits: Few new T cells, the authors suggested, are recruited by each seasonal influenza vaccination.

Trimming left V 4 bases short and J 0 bases short, with 13 bases between. Germline CDR1 reads SGHVS; CDR2 reads FQNEAQ. This CDR3 has 16 amino acids. The input for sequencing was CD4+ T cells sorted from PBMCs, taken about 23 months after vaccination. V is TRBV7-8 and J is TRBJ2-1; no firm D call. The sequence was collected from a man between 50 and 69 years old who received an inactivated influenza vaccine. CDR3 DNA: TGTGCCAGCAGCTCCGAAACGGACGTCTCCTACAATGAGCAGTTCTTC. It codes for CASSSETDVSYNEQFF.